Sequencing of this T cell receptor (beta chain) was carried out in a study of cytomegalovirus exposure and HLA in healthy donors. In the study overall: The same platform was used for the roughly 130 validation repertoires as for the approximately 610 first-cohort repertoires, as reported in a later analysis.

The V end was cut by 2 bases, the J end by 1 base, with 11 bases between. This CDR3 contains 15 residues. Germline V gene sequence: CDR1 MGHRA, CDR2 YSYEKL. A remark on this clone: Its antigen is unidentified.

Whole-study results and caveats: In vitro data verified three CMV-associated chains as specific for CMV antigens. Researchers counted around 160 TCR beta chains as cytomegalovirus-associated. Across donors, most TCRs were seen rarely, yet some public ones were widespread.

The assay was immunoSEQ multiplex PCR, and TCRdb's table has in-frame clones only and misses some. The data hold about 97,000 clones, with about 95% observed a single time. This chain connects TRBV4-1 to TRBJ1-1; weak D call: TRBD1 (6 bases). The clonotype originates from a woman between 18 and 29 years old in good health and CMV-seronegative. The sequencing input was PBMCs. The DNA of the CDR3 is TGCGCCAGCAGCCAATGGGACACCGAGAACACTGAAGCTTTCTTT. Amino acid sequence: CASSQWDTENTEAFF.